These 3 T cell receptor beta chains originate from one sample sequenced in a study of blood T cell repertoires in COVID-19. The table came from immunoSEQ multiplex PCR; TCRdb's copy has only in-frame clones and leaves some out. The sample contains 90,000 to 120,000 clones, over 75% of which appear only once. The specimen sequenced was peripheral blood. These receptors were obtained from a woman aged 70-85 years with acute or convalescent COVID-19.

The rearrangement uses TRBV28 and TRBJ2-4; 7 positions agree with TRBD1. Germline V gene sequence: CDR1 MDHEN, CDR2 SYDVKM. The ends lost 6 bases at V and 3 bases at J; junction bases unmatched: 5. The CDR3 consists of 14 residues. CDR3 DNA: TGTGCCAGCAGCGACAGGGTTGGCAAAAACATTCAGTACTTC. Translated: CASSDRVGKNIQYF.

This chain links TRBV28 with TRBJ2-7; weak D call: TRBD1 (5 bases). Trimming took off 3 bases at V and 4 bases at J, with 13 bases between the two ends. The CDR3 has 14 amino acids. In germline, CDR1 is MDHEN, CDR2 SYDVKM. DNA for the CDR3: TGTGCCAGCAGTTTTTATGCAGGGATGTACGAGCAGTACTTC. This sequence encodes CASSFYAGMYEQYF.

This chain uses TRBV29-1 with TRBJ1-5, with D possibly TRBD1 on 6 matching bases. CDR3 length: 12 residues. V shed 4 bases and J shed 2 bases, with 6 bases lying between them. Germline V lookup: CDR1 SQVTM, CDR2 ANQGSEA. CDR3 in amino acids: CSVGQGNQPQHF. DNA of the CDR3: TGCAGCGTTGGACAGGGCAATCAGCCCCAGCATTTT.